This T cell receptor (beta chain) was obtained from a study of T cells in Graves' hyperthyroidism and ophthalmopathy. TCR beta CDR3 regions were amplified from RNA. An initial round of RT-PCR targeting the TCR CDR3 relied on the HTBI primer set. In TCRdb, the multiplex PCR reads were re-called with MiXCR into one record per CDR3 protein. The sample holds about 700,000 distinct CDR3 sequences; roughly 15% are singletons and the top ten take approximately 10%. This CDR3 region has 14 residues. Germline V gene data show CDR1 as SQVTM and CDR2 as ANQGSEA. The V and J ends lost 6 bases and 3 bases, in that order; junction bases with no gene match: 4. Findings and caveats of the study: Ophthalmopathy, as predicted by the model, came a median 6.5 months after the prediction. A model using 13 V-J features told ophthalmopathy apart from stable hyperthyroidism.

No ophthalmopathy progression within 18 months constituted stable Graves' hyperthyroidism. Patients were excluded for uncontrolled infection, other autoimmune disease, pregnancy or lactation. This clonotype has at least ten counts. What it recognizes is unknown. The sample taken for sequencing was blood. The clonotype was recovered from a woman younger than 35 with Graves' hyperthyroidism. The chain has TRBV29-1 and TRBJ2-7; TRBD2 aligns across 14 bases. The CDR3 loop reads CSVAGLAGVYEQYF. CDR3 DNA: TGCAGCGTCGCGGGACTAGCGGGAGTCTACGAGCAGTACTTC.